This T cell receptor (beta chain) was captured in a study of cytomegalovirus exposure and HLA in healthy donors (dated by TCRdb to about 2017). In the study overall: According to a later analysis, the roughly 120 validation repertoires were produced on the same platform as the approximately 690 repertoires of the first cohort. The study aimed to test whether signatures of past pathogen exposure could be identified by cataloging public T cell receptors. Besides the first cohort of around 670 subjects, a separate validation cohort made up of roughly 130 different subjects was used. The study combined high-throughput TCR immunosequencing, statistical association of individual TCRs with disease status, and machine learning to predict cytomegalovirus infection status. The investigation overall reported the following: A later analysis had no HLA typing for the validation cohort, so co-occurrence there was scored across all 130 or so repertoires. The authors suggested that the approach could potentially be generalized to other disease states and immunological phenotypes. A total of 164 TCR beta chains were listed by the study as associated with cytomegalovirus. In vitro tests confirmed that a few of the cytomegalovirus-associated TCR beta chains recognize cytomegalovirus antigens. In a later analysis, TCRs clustered in the first cohort were found to also tend to co-occur in the 130 or so validation repertoires, with about 94% of cluster scores above 0. Cytomegalovirus status was reported to be diagnosed by the classifier with high specificity and sensitivity in both the original and validation cohorts. Across donors, most TCR sequences were observed very rarely, whereas some public TCRs were present in many individuals.

The donors belonged to the validation cohort of approximately 130 subjects, which was separate from the approximately 700-subject first cohort. To note about this clone: It has no known antigen specificity. Base qualities are not recorded, but no much larger clone differs from it by a single base.

The method was the immunoSEQ multiplex PCR assay. As for the original processing: A statistical classification framework was built to diagnose cytomegalovirus status from the catalog of TCR beta chain sequences. Sourced from immuneACCESS, this table was stored by TCRdb with only in-frame sequences that have V and J called. A share of the clones is absent; for the studies checked, an unresolved V gene accounts for under half, and the remainder has no known explanation. From that table come the V and J calls and clone size; the DNA was used to work out D and trimming. This sample holds roughly 43,000 clones; roughly nine tenths were observed only once. The ten largest clones represent more than 4.5% of the sample. From the cysteine through the phenylalanine, the CDR3 covers 14 amino acids. CDR3 DNA only is kept here, 42 bases in frame from base 1. Per the germline V gene (reference sequence), LNHDA is the CDR1 and SQIVND is the CDR2. V and J are truncated by 4 bases and 11 bases respectively, leaving an intervening sequence of 18 bases.

The sequence joins TRBV19 to TRBJ1-5, with the D gene uncertain. This receptor was taken from a man aged 18 to 30 in good health and CMV-seronegative. The specimen sequenced was PBMCs. The nucleotide sequence is given as TGTGCCAGTAGTACGGGAATGAGTACCGGGGCCCAGCATTTT. Its translation reads: CASSTGMSTGAQHF.